These T cell receptor beta chains were read from a single sample in a study of T cell repertoires in cytomegalovirus infection. No antigen has been assigned to these receptors. TCRdb re-called the reads with MiXCR, one entry per CDR3 protein. The profile covers roughly 800,000 distinct CDR3 sequences, with roughly 28% appearing a single time and roughly 14% taken by the ten largest. This material consisted of cultured CD8+ T cells from PBMCs, taken from culture after CMV antigen stimulation. The receptors were sampled from a human donor in good health (CMV status not recorded). Some clones in this sample may be carry-over from other donors' samples. Each CDR3 is given with its conserved first and last residue. Fields, in order: J gene, V gene, clone size, D gene, CDR3 protein, CDR3 DNA. A D gene is named only where the DNA matches it firmly. Rows give clone size only sometimes, using once, few, many, or a class for an expanded clone.

TRBJ2-1 TRBV12-3/TRBV12-4 few TRBD1 CASDITGGYDEQFF TGTGCCAGCGATATCACAGGGGGGTATGATGAGCAGTTCTTC
TRBJ2-2 TRBV6-1 . . CASSERRGGPATGELFF TGTGCCAGCAGTGAAAGGAGGGGGGGGCCGGCCACCGGGGAGCTGTTTTTT
TRBJ1-2 TRBV25-1 . . CASSVLGGNGYTF TGTGCCAGCAGTGTTTTAGGGGGAAACGGCTACACCTTC
TRBJ2-3 TRBV12-3/TRBV12-4 many . CASSLPTTDTQYF TGTGCCAGCAGTCTCCCCACCACAGATACGCAGTATTTT
TRBJ1-5 TRBV12-3/TRBV12-4 few . CASSFSLSDSRSDSNQPQHF TGTGCCAGCAGTTTTTCCTTATCCGACAGTCGGTCGGACTCTAATCAGCCCCAGCATTTT
TRBJ1-1 TRBV19 . TRBD1 CASTVSRQGGLKNTEAFF TGTGCCAGTACCGTATCAAGACAGGGAGGGTTGAAGAACACTGAAGCTTTCTTT
TRBJ2-7 TRBV7-9 few . CASRSGRYEQYF TGTGCCAGCAGGTCAGGGCGCTACGAGCAGTACTTC
TRBJ1-5 TRBV6-2/TRBV6-3 many . CASSYSSTRTVNQPQHF TGTGCCAGCAGTTACTCGTCCACAAGGACAGTCAATCAGCCCCAGCATTTT
TRBJ2-1 TRBV27 . TRBD2 CAIHPTSGRDEQFF TGTGCCATCCACCCGACTAGCGGGAGGGATGAGCAGTTCTTC
TRBJ1-5 TRBV2 few . CASRNFETSNQPQHF TGTGCCAGCAGGAACTTCGAGACTAGCAATCAGCCCCAGCATTTT
TRBJ1-2 TRBV5-4 many . CASSLYGNYGYTF TGTGCCAGCAGCTTGTACGGCAACTATGGCTACACCTTC
TRBJ2-7 TRBV7-9 few TRBD2 CASSPGGLASEQYF TGTGCCAGCAGCCCTGGGGGACTAGCGAGCGAGCAGTACTTC
TRBJ1-1 TRBV6-2/TRBV6-3 . . CASSYVGIHAFF TGTGCCAGCAGTTACGTGGGGATTCACGCTTTCTTT
TRBJ2-5 TRBV27 . . CASSFGPVETQYF TGTGCCAGCAGTTTCGGCCCAGTGGAGACCCAGTACTTC
TRBJ2-7 TRBV19 . TRBD2 CASSPLTSGGHSYEQYF TGTGCCAGTAGCCCTCTGACTAGCGGGGGCCACTCCTACGAGCAGTACTTC
TRBJ1-6 TRBV6-5 many . CASSYLYVSDGPLHF TGTGCCAGCAGTTACCTCTACGTCAGTGACGGGCCCCTCCACTTT
TRBJ2-3 TRBV5-1 . TRBD1 CASSQDREADTQYF TGCGCCAGCAGCCAGGACAGGGAGGCAGATACGCAGTATTTT
TRBJ1-6 TRBV12-3/TRBV12-4 . . CASRKAHGGGGNSPLHF TGTGCCAGCAGAAAAGCCCATGGGGGGGGAGGTAATTCACCCCTCCACTTT
TRBJ1-6 TRBV28 . . CASSSRVGNSPLHF TGTGCCAGCAGTTCAAGGGTGGGGAATTCACCCCTCCACTTT
TRBJ2-7 TRBV11-2 . . CASRITGSAYEQYF TGTGCCAGCAGGATTACAGGTTCTGCCTACGAGCAGTACTTC
TRBJ2-1 TRBV10-3 . . CAISDRVDEQFF TGTGCCATCAGTGACAGGGTGGATGAGCAGTTCTTC
TRBJ1-3 TRBV10-3 . . CAITRDTDSGNTIYF TGTGCCATCACCAGGGACACGGACTCTGGAAACACCATATATTTT
TRBJ1-2 TRBV7-2 few TRBD1 CASSTTTGVYGYTF TGTGCCAGCAGCACTACGACAGGGGTCTATGGCTACACCTTC
TRBJ1-1 TRBV13 few . CASSLGSTGGNTEAFF TGTGCCAGCAGCTTAGGTTCTACGGGAGGGAACACTGAAGCTTTCTTT
TRBJ1-1 TRBV7-9 . . CASSSFGVEVVDTEAFF TGTGCCAGCAGCTCCTTCGGGGTAGAGGTTGTGGACACTGAAGCTTTCTTT
TRBJ2-1 TRBV19 . TRBD2 CASSTSGNSYNEQFF TGTGCCAGTAGTACTAGCGGCAATTCCTACAATGAGCAGTTCTTC
TRBJ1-1 TRBV29-1 . . CSVREGTEAFF TGCAGCGTCAGGGAGGGCACTGAAGCTTTCTTT
TRBJ1-4 TRBV5-4 few TRBD1 CASSPWDSSTNEKLFF TGTGCCAGCAGCCCCTGGGACAGCTCAACTAATGAAAAACTGTTTTTT
TRBJ1-1 TRBV6-6 few TRBD1 CASSTEGADTEAFF TGTGCCAGCAGTACGGAGGGGGCGGACACTGAAGCTTTCTTT
TRBJ1-1 TRBV7-6 . TRBD1 CASSRLKTGRGRIAFF TGTGCTAGCAGCCGGTTAAAAACGGGGAGGGGGCGAATTGCTTTCTTT
TRBJ2-1 TRBV6-6 . . CASSYFGFRRSEQFF TGTGCCAGCAGTTACTTTGGGTTTCGGCGAAGTGAGCAGTTCTTC
TRBJ2-3 TRBV14 . . CAGSQEQGRDTQYF TGTGCCGGCAGCCAAGAGCAGGGCAGAGATACGCAGTATTTT
TRBJ1-1 TRBV19 . . CASIGRGVGSGTEAFF TGTGCCAGTATAGGGAGAGGCGTGGGGTCGGGGACTGAAGCTTTCTTT
TRBJ1-2 TRBV12-3/TRBV12-4 few . CASSPGLHGYTF TGTGCCAGCAGTCCGGGGCTCCATGGCTACACCTTC
TRBJ2-7 TRBV7-2 few TRBD1 CASSQNRGWQYF TGTGCCAGCAGCCAGAACAGGGGGTGGCAGTACTTC
TRBJ1-4 TRBV27 . . CASSPVILNEKLFF TGTGCCAGCAGCCCCGTGATTCTTAATGAAAAACTGTTTTTT
TRBJ2-3 TRBV4-2 . . CASSQKKSDTQYF TGTGCCAGCAGCCAAAAAAAGTCGGATACGCAGTATTTT
TRBJ2-3 TRBV7-6 many TRBD2 CASSAPAGGSTDTQYF TGTGCCAGCAGCGCACCAGCGGGGGGCTCCACAGATACGCAGTATTTT
TRBJ1-1 TRBV7-8 many . CASSPSRDKDFF TGTGCCAGCAGCCCTAGCAGGGACAAAGATTTCTTT
TRBJ2-1 TRBV28 . . CASSSPGPREDEQFF TGTGCCAGCAGCTCTCCGGGACCCCGAGAGGATGAGCAGTTCTTC
TRBJ1-4 TRBV7-8 many . CASSARGFLDRNEKLFF TGTGCCAGCAGTGCAAGAGGTTTCCTGGATCGGAATGAAAAACTGTTTTTT